The clone carrying this T cell receptor (beta chain) is classed as medium-sized (0.01 to 0.1%). Its specificity is unknown. Each CDR3 protein gets one entry after TCRdb re-called the multiplex PCR reads with MiXCR. The sample records some 2,400 distinct CDR3 sequences, about 2.2% being singletons. Treg sorting used a CD4+CD25+CD127-/low gate. Points from the study as a whole: Tumor Tregs overlapped most with tumor, then blood, naive CD4+ cells. Tumor memory CD4+ T cell TCR gene usage clustered with blood and lymph node memory CD4+ cells and lymph node naive CD4+ cells.

The TCR comes from a female donor with breast cancer. The sequenced material came from tumor-infiltrating Tregs sorted from the breast tumor.

CDR3 residues: CASSQGRFGYTF. The CDR3 nucleotides are TGTGCCAGCAGCCAAGGCAGGTTTGGCTACACCTTC. The rearrangement joins TRBV12-3 or TRBV12-4 to TRBJ1-2; D ambiguous. Trimming removed 6 bases from V and 7 bases from J, with 12 bases in between. This CDR3 spans 12 amino acids.